A single sample is the source of the 7 T cell receptor beta chains below, sequenced in a study of cytomegalovirus exposure and HLA in healthy donors. The PCR had 60 Vbeta and 13 Jbeta primers. Profiled with immunoSEQ multiplex PCR; TCRdb holds only in-frame clones, not every one. The table lists more than 80,000 clones, around 71% of them singletons. The sample consisted of PBMCs. The receptors here all came from a boy between 10 and 17 years old in good health and CMV-seronegative.

The chain carries TRBV5-5 and TRBJ2-2; TRBD1 matches 7 bases. Germline CDR1 reads SGHKS; CDR2 reads YYEKEE (reference sequence). The length of the CDR3 is 15 residues. V shed 4 bases and J 6 bases; nucleotides not matched to a gene: 9. Written as DNA, the CDR3 is TGTGCCAGCAGCCAACAGGGGTCAAACCCCGGGGAGCTGTTTTTT. Translating it yields CASSQQGSNPGELFF.

CDR3 sequence: CSVEESLGASEAFF. The CDR3 DNA reads as TGCAGCGTTGAAGAAAGTTTGGGGGCGTCTGAAGCTTTCTTT. The V gene is TRBV29-1, the J gene TRBJ1-1; TRBD1 might be the D (6 bases). Germline loops: CDR1 SQVTM, CDR2 ANQGSEA. V was shortened by 0 bases and J by 6 bases, with 14 bases between the two germline ends. This CDR3 has 14 amino acids.

The chain links TRBV5-1 to TRBJ1-4, with 7 bases identical to TRBD1. Germline trimming cut 4 bases from V and 3 bases from J; bases unmatched to any gene: 6. The CDR3 is made up of 15 amino acids. CDR1 and CDR2 from the germline V gene are SGHRS and YFSETQ. CDR3 loop: CASSVSGTANEKLFF. CDR3 nucleotides: TGCGCCAGCAGCGTATCCGGGACAGCTAATGAAAAACTGTTTTTT. The variable domain in full, completed from reference TRBV5-1 and TRBJ1-4, reads KAGVTQTPRYLIKTRGQQVTLSCSPISGHRSVSWYQQTPGQGLQFLFEYFSETQRNKGNFPGRFSGRQFSNSRSEMNVSTLELGDSALYLCASSVSGTANEKLFFGSGTQLSVL.

The chain carries TRBV7-3 and TRBJ1-1, with D hard to call. The CDR3 consists of 17 residues. Germline V gives CDR1 SGHTA, CDR2 FQGTGA. Trimming took off 0 bases at V and 3 bases at J, with 17 bases between the two ends. Here the CDR3 reads CASSLTPRERKDTEAFF. The CDR3 nucleotides are TGTGCCAGCAGCTTAACCCCGAGGGAGCGCAAAGACACTGAAGCTTTCTTT.

The V gene is TRBV28, the J gene TRBJ1-5; 8 bases line up with TRBD1. The CDR3 totals 14 residues. J was trimmed by 7 bases and V by 6 bases; bases with no gene match: 8. CDR1 is MDHEN, CDR2 SYDVKM, per germline. CDR3 in DNA: TGTGCCAGCAGCCAGGACAGGGCCTTCCAGCCCCAGCATTTT. Its translation: CASSQDRAFQPQHF.

This chain links TRBV6-1 with TRBJ2-3, with D hard to call. Trimming shortened V by 4 bases and J by 4 bases, and 12 bases separated the two germline ends. Germline CDR1 and CDR2: MNHNS and SASEGT. The CDR3 has 14 amino acids. The CDR3 sequence: CASSVVQAPDTQYF. The CDR3 DNA sequence: TGTGCCAGCAGTGTAGTGCAAGCGCCAGATACGCAGTATTTT.

This sequence joins TRBV9 and TRBJ2-3, with 12 bases aligning to TRBD2. Trimming took 4 bases from V and 2 from J; bases not matched to a gene: 5. This CDR3 spans 16 amino acids. Per germline, CDR1 SGDLS and CDR2 YYNGEE. In DNA form, the CDR3 reads TGTGCCAGCAGCCTCCGACTAGCGGGAGACACAGATACGCAGTATTTT. Protein sequence: CASSLRLAGDTDTQYF.